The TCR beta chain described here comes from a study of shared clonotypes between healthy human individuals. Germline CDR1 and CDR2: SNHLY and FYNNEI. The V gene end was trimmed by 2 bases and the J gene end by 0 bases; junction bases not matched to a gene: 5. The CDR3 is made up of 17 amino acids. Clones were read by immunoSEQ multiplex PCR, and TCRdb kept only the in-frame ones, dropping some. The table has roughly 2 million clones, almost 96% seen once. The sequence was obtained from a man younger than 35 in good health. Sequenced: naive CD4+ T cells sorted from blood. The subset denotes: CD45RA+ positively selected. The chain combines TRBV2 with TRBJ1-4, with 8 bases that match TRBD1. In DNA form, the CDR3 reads TGTGCCAGCAGTGAAAGTCAGGGGGCCACAACTAATGAAAAACTGTTTTTT. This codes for CASSESQGATTNEKLFF. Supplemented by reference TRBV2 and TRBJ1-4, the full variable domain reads EPEVTQTPSHQVTQMGQEVILRCVPISNHLYFYWYRQILGQKVEFLVSFYNNEISEKSEIFDDQFSVERPDGSNFTLKIRSTKLEDSAMYFCASSESQGATTNEKLFFGSGTQLSVL.